This T cell receptor beta chain was captured in a study of blood T cell repertoires in COVID-19. Overall study: COVID-19 samples from acute and convalescent phases originated in the United States, Italy and Spain. PBMCs, B-cell-depleted T cells, or T cells were the source of the cDNA or gDNA that made up the material.

CDR3 length: 11 residues. Between the trimmed V and J ends, which lost 11 bases and 2 bases, there was a span of 9 bases. CDR1 MDHEN and CDR2 SYDVKM come from the germline V gene. As handled by the study authors: Reference gene primer amplification in the assay estimated nucleated cell counts. TCRdb's table, derived via immunoSEQ multiplex PCR, lists solely in-frame clones and lacks some. For V, J and clone size, that table is used; D and trimming come from the DNA. The sample lists 25,000 to 30,000 clones, 76% occurring once. The chain combines TRBV28 with TRBJ1-2, with D possibly being TRBD1 (5 bases). Sample: peripheral blood. This clonotype originated in a man between 65 and 85 years old with acute or convalescent COVID-19. As DNA, the CDR3 is TGTGCCGGAGCAGGGAACTATGGCTACACCTTC. Its protein product is CAGAGNYGYTF.